The present entry profiles one TCR beta chain with its context. The sample belongs to a study of control samples from healthy donors and cancer patients. Some clones are missing from TCRdb's copy, which holds only in-frame ones; the method was immunoSEQ multiplex PCR. The sample records over 85,000 clones, roughly 90% being singletons. This CDR3 has 13 amino acids. The germline CDR1 and CDR2 sequences are LNHDA and SQIVND (reference sequence). Trimming took 5 bases from V and 3 from J, leaving 8 bases between them. This sequence was found in a woman aged 60-70 years with lung cancer. Sequencing input: PBMCs. The chain combines TRBV19 with TRBJ1-5; D unclear. The CDR3 loop is CASSFAVNQPQHF. The DNA of the CDR3 is TGTGCCAGTAGTTTTGCAGTCAATCAGCCCCAGCATTTT.